A selection of T cell receptor beta chains follows, all from one sample in a study of OX40 agonist ivuxolimab in advanced cancers. The table came from immunoSEQ multiplex PCR; TCRdb's copy has only in-frame clones and leaves some out. The top ten clones hold about 1% of a sample with approximately 70,000 clones, 80% to 95% of them seen once. Sequencing used CD4+ or CD8+ T cells sorted from blood, obtained in a trial of the OX40 agonist ivuxolimab. These receptors all come from an adult with an advanced solid tumor such as melanoma, head and neck, liver or kidney cancer. The CDR3 runs from the conserved cysteine through the conserved F or W. D genes are given only for firm matches. The listing skips clone size in some rows; elsewhere it reads once, few, many or a size class.

D gene: -
J gene: TRBJ1-1
clone size: -
V gene: TRBV18
CDR3 protein: CASSPRSGETEAFF
CDR3 DNA: TGTGCCAGCTCACCAAGATCTGGGGAAACTGAAGCTTTCTTT

D gene: -
J gene: TRBJ1-5
clone size: -
V gene: TRBV4-1
CDR3 protein: CASSQGGRSNQPQHF
CDR3 DNA: TGCGCCAGCAGCCAGGGGGGTCGTAGCAATCAGCCCCAGCATTTT

D gene: TRBD2
J gene: TRBJ2-1
clone size: -
V gene: TRBV4-1
CDR3 protein: CASSQDSLGGTEQFF
CDR3 DNA: TGCGCCAGCAGCCAAGATAGCCTGGGAGGGACTGAGCAGTTCTTC

D gene: -
J gene: TRBJ1-3
clone size: once
V gene: TRBV14
CDR3 protein: CASGRNSGNTIYF
CDR3 DNA: TGTGCCAGCGGGAGAAACTCTGGAAACACCATATATTTT

D gene: TRBD1
J gene: TRBJ1-5
clone size: -
V gene: TRBV6-5
CDR3 protein: CASRGQGRSNQPQHF
CDR3 DNA: TGTGCCAGCAGAGGACAGGGTAGGAGCAATCAGCCCCAGCATTTT

D gene: TRBD1
J gene: TRBJ2-7
clone size: -
V gene: TRBV19
CDR3 protein: CASNPGTGSYEQYF
CDR3 DNA: TGTGCCAGTAACCCTGGGACAGGATCCTACGAGCAGTACTTC

D gene: -
J gene: TRBJ1-2
clone size: once
V gene: TRBV18
CDR3 protein: CASSPNRDVNYGYTF
CDR3 DNA: TGTGCCAGCTCACCGAACCGGGATGTCAACTATGGCTACACCTTC

D gene: TRBD1
J gene: TRBJ1-6
clone size: -
V gene: TRBV30
CDR3 protein: CAWSQDRGLNSPLHF
CDR3 DNA: TGTGCCTGGAGTCAGGACAGGGGCCTCAATTCACCCCTCCACTTT

D gene: TRBD2
J gene: TRBJ2-7
clone size: -
V gene: TRBV7-9
CDR3 protein: CASSSGLAGMGYEQYF
CDR3 DNA: TGTGCCAGCAGTTCCGGACTAGCGGGAATGGGGTACGAGCAGTACTTC

D gene: -
J gene: TRBJ2-5
clone size: -
V gene: TRBV18
CDR3 protein: CASSPGLGNQETQYF
CDR3 DNA: TGTGCCAGCTCACCAGGTCTGGGCAATCAAGAGACCCAGTACTTC

D gene: TRBD1
J gene: TRBJ1-2
clone size: once
V gene: TRBV30
CDR3 protein: CAWRGTGGVYGYTF
CDR3 DNA: TGTGCCTGGAGGGGAACAGGGGGCGTCTATGGCTACACCTTC

D gene: -
J gene: TRBJ1-2
clone size: once
V gene: TRBV6-5
CDR3 protein: CASSYGRNYGYTF
CDR3 DNA: TGTGCCAGCAGTTATGGGAGAAACTATGGCTACACCTTC

D gene: TRBD2
J gene: TRBJ2-3
clone size: -
V gene: TRBV19
CDR3 protein: CASSRGGSTDTQYF
CDR3 DNA: TGTGCCAGTAGTCGGGGGGGAAGCACAGATACGCAGTATTTT

D gene: -
J gene: TRBJ2-4
clone size: -
V gene: TRBV20-1
CDR3 protein: CSASQNIQYF
CDR3 DNA: TGCAGTGCTAGCCAAAACATTCAGTACTTC

D gene: -
J gene: TRBJ1-1
clone size: -
V gene: TRBV20-1
CDR3 protein: CSAATGNEAFF
CDR3 DNA: TGCAGTGCTGCGACGGGAAATGAAGCTTTCTTT

D gene: -
J gene: TRBJ1-6
clone size: few
V gene: TRBV30
CDR3 protein: CAWTQVSGGYSPLHF
CDR3 DNA: TGTGCCTGGACCCAGGTCAGCGGAGGGTATTCACCCCTCCACTTT

D gene: -
J gene: TRBJ2-3
clone size: -
V gene: TRBV7-6
CDR3 protein: CASSLMRSSTDTQYF
CDR3 DNA: TGTGCCAGCAGCCTTATGAGATCCAGCACAGATACGCAGTATTTT

D gene: -
J gene: TRBJ2-5
clone size: -
V gene: TRBV6-5
CDR3 protein: CASSYGVGGPQETQYF
CDR3 DNA: TGTGCCAGCAGTTATGGGGTTGGGGGGCCTCAAGAGACCCAGTACTTC

D gene: -
J gene: TRBJ2-5
clone size: -
V gene: TRBV5-1
CDR3 protein: CASSLSGSQGFETQYF
CDR3 DNA: TGCGCCAGCAGCTTGTCGGGTTCACAAGGCTTCGAGACCCAGTACTTC

D gene: TRBD1
J gene: TRBJ2-7
clone size: -
V gene: TRBV5-1
CDR3 protein: CASSFTGTAIPGRSNEQYF
CDR3 DNA: TGCGCCAGCAGCTTTACCGGGACAGCAATTCCGGGACGAAGCAACGAGCAGTACTTC

D gene: -
J gene: TRBJ1-6
clone size: -
V gene: TRBV7-3
CDR3 protein: CASSLFVNSPLHF
CDR3 DNA: TGTGCCAGCAGCTTATTCGTTAATTCACCCCTCCACTTT

D gene: -
J gene: TRBJ1-5
clone size: few
V gene: TRBV10-1
CDR3 protein: CATNLGRQPQHF
CDR3 DNA: TGCGCCACAAATCTGGGGCGTCAGCCCCAGCATTTT

D gene: -
J gene: TRBJ2-3
clone size: -
V gene: TRBV28
CDR3 protein: CASSYGGGTDTQYF
CDR3 DNA: TGTGCCAGCAGTTACGGCGGGGGCACAGATACGCAGTATTTT

D gene: -
J gene: TRBJ2-7
clone size: -
V gene: TRBV6-6
CDR3 protein: CASTGPRDEQYF
CDR3 DNA: TGTGCCAGCACCGGCCCGAGGGACGAGCAGTACTTC

D gene: -
J gene: TRBJ2-2
clone size: once
V gene: TRBV4-1
CDR3 protein: CASSPKNTGELFF
CDR3 DNA: TGCGCCAGCAGCCCCAAAAACACCGGGGAGCTGTTTTTT

D gene: -
J gene: TRBJ2-7
clone size: once
V gene: TRBV18
CDR3 protein: CASSPGRYEQYF
CDR3 DNA: TGTGCCAGCTCACCTGGGCGCTACGAGCAGTACTTC

D gene: -
J gene: TRBJ1-1
clone size: -
V gene: TRBV9
CDR3 protein: CASSVDPDNLMNTEAFF
CDR3 DNA: TGTGCCAGCAGCGTAGATCCCGATAATTTAATGAACACTGAAGCTTTCTTT

D gene: -
J gene: TRBJ2-5
clone size: -
V gene: TRBV7-2
CDR3 protein: CASSPGRRQETQYF
CDR3 DNA: TGTGCCAGCAGCCCCGGACGGAGACAAGAGACCCAGTACTTC

D gene: -
J gene: TRBJ2-1
clone size: -
V gene: TRBV6-5
CDR3 protein: CASSYRAERYDEQFF
CDR3 DNA: TGTGCCAGCAGTTACCGGGCGGAACGGTATGATGAGCAGTTCTTC